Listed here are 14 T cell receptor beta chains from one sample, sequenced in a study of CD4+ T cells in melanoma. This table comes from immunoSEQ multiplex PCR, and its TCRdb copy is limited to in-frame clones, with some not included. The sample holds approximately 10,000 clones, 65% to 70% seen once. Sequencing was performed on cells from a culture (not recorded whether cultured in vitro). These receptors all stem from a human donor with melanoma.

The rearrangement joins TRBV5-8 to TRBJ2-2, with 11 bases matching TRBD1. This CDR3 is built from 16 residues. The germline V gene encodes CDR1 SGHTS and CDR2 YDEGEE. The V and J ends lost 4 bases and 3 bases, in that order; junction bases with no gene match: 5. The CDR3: CASSRWTGGYTGELFF. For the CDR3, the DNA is TGTGCCAGCAGCCGATGGACAGGGGGCTACACCGGGGAGCTGTTTTTT.

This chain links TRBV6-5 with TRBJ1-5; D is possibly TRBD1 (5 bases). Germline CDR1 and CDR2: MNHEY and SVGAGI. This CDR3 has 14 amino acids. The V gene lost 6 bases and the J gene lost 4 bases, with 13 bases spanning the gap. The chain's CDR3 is CASSLNQGNQPQHF. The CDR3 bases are TGTGCCAGCAGCCTGAACCAGGGAAATCAGCCCCAGCATTTT.

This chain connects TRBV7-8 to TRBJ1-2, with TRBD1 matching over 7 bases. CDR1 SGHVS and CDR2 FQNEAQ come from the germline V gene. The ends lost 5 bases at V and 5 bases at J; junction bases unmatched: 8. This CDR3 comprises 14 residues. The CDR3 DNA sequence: TGTGCCAGCAGCAACGGCGGGACAGTTTATGGCTACACCTTC. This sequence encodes CASSNGGTVYGYTF. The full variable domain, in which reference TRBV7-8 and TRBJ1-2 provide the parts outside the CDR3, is GAGVSQSPRYKVAKRGQDVALRCDPISGHVSLFWYQQALGQGPEFLTYFQNEAQLDKSGLPSDRFFAERPEGSVSTLKIQRTQQEDSAVYLCASSNGGTVYGYTFGSGTRLTVV.

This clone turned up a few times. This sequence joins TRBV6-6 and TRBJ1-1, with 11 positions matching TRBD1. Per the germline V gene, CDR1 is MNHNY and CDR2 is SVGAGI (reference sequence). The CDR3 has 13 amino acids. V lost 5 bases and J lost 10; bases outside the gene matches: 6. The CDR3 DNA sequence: TGTGCCAGCAGTACGGGACAGGGGGTGGGAGCTTTCTTT. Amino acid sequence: CASSTGQGVGAFF.

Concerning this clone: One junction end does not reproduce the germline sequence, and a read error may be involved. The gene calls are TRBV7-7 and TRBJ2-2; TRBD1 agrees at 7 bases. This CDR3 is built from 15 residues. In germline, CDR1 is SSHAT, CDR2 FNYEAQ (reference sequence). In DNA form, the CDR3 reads TGTGCTAGCAGCCCATGGACAGGACCCACCGGGGAGCTGTTTTTT. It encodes CASSPWTGPTGELFF.

CDR3 nucleotides: TGTGCCAGCTCACCACCGAGTGGGGGGAAGTACGAGCAGTACTTC. This gives the protein CASSPPSGGKYEQYF. This sequence joins TRBV18 and TRBJ2-7, with D possibly TRBD2 on 6 matching bases. The V end was cut by 0 bases, the J end by 4 bases, with 13 bases between. This CDR3 has 15 amino acids. CDR1 is KGHSH and CDR2 is LQKENI in the germline V gene.

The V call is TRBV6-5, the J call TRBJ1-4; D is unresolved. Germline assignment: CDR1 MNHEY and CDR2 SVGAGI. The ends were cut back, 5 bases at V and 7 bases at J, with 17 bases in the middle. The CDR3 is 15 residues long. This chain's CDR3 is CASSKRARDTEKLFF. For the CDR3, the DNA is TGTGCCAGCAGTAAGCGGGCTCGGGATACTGAAAAACTGTTTTTT.

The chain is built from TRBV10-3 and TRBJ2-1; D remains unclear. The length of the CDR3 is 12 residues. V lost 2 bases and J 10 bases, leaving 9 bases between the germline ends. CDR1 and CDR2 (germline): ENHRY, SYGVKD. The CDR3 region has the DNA TGTGCCATCAGTGAGCAGCCCTTCGAGCAGTTCTTC. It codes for CAISEQPFEQFF.

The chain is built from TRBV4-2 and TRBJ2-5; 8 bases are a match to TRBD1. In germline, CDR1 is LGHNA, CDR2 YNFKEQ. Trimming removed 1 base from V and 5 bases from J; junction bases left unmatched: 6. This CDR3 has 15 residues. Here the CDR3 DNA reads TGTGCCAGCAGCCAAGGAGACGCAGGGGGCGAGACCCAGTACTTC. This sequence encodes CASSQGDAGGETQYF.

The CDR3 reads CASSPSKGRGTDTQYF. Here the CDR3 DNA reads TGCGCCAGCAGCCCTTCAAAAGGGCGGGGCACAGATACGCAGTATTTT. The V call is TRBV4-1, the J call TRBJ2-3, with a weak D call TRBD2 (5 bases). CDR1 and CDR2 from the germline V gene are MGHRA and YSYEKL. V was trimmed by 4 bases and J by 1 base, leaving 15 bases between them. The CDR3 runs 16 residues.

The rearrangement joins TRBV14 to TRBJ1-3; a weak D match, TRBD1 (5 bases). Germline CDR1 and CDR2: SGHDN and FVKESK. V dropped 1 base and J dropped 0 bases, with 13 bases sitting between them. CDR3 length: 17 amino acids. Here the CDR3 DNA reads TGTGCCAGCAGCCAAGTCAGACAGACACACTCTGGAAACACCATATATTTT. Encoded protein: CASSQVRQTHSGNTIYF.

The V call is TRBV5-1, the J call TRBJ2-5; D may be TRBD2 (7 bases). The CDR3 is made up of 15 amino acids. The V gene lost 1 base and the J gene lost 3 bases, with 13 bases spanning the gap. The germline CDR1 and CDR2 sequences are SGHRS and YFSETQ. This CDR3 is CASSLLGGGEETQYF. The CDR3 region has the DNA TGCGCCAGCAGCTTGCTGGGGGGGGGCGAAGAGACCCAGTACTTC.

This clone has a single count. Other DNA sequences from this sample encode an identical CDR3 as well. CDR3 nucleotides: TGCGCCAGCAGCTTAGGTAATTCCTACAATGAGCAGTTCTTC. This codes for CASSLGNSYNEQFF. The chain couples TRBV5-1 to TRBJ2-1; no firm D call. Germline V gives CDR1 SGHRS, CDR2 YFSETQ. V dropped 2 bases and J dropped 1 base, with 7 bases sitting between them. This CDR3 is built from 14 residues.

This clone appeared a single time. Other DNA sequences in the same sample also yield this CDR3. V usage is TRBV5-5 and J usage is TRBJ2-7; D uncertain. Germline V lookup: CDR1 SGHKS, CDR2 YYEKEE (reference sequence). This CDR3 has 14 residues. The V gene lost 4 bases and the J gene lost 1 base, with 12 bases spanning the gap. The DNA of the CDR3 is TGTGCCAGCAGCCTTGTAGAAAGATCCTACGAGCAGTACTTC. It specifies CASSLVERSYEQYF. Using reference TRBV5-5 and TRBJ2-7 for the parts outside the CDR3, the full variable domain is DAGVTQSPTHLIKTRGQQVTLRCSPISGHKSVSWYQQVLGQGPQFIFQYYEKEERGRGNFPDRFSARQFPNYSSELNVNALLLGDSALYLCASSLVERSYEQYFGPGTRLTVT.